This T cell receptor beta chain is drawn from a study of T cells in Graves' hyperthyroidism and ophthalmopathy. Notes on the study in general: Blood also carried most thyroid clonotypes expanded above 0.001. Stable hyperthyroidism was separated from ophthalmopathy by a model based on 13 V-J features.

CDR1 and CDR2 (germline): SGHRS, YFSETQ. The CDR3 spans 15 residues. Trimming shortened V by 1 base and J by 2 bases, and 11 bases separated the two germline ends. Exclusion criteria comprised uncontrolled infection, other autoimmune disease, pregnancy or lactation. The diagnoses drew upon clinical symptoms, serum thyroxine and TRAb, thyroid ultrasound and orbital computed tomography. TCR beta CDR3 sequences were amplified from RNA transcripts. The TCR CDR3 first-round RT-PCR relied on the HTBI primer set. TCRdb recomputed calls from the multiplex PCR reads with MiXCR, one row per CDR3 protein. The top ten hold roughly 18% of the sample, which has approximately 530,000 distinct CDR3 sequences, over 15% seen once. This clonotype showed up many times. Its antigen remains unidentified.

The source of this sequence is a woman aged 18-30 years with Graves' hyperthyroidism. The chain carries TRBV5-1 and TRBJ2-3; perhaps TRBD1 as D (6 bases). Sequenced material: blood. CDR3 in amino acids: CASSLWGHNTDTQYF. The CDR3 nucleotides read TGCGCCAGCAGCTTGTGGGGACACAACACAGATACGCAGTATTTT. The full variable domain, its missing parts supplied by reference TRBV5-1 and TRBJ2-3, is KAGVTQTPRYLIKTRGQQVTLSCSPISGHRSVSWYQQTPGQGLQFLFEYFSETQRNKGNFPGRFSGRQFSNSRSEMNVSTLELGDSALYLCASSLWGHNTDTQYFGPGTRLTVL.